These 26 T cell receptor beta chains originate from one sample sequenced in a study of T cell changes during pregnancy in multiple sclerosis. TCRdb's table, derived via immunoSEQ multiplex PCR, lists solely in-frame clones and lacks some. This table holds 90,000 or so clones, approximately 90% found once. The sequencing here drew on peripheral blood, taken before pregnancy. These receptors were collected from a female donor with multiple sclerosis, enrolled in a pregnancy study.

The chain has TRBV5-1 and TRBJ2-7, with TRBD1 matching 8 bases. CDR1 is SGHRS and CDR2 is YFSETQ in the germline V gene. The CDR3 runs to 14 residues. V lost 4 bases, J lost 4 bases, and 7 bases stayed unmatched. CDR3 coding DNA: TGCGCCAGCAGCGCTCGACAGGGGAATTACGAGCAGTACTTC. As protein: CASSARQGNYEQYF.

The chain carries TRBV27 and TRBJ2-7, with D possibly being TRBD2 (6 bases). CDR1 MNHEY and CDR2 SMNVEV come from the germline V gene (reference sequence). V was pared by 5 bases and J by 4 bases, with 12 bases between. The CDR3 runs 13 residues. In DNA form, the CDR3 reads TGTGCCAGCAGTCGCGGGAATGGGTACGAGCAGTACTTC. Its protein is CASSRGNGYEQYF.

V gene TRBV9 combines with J gene TRBJ1-3; TRBD1 aligns across 7 bases. Germline CDR1 reads SGDLS; CDR2 reads YYNGEE. The CDR3 is 16 amino acids. Losses at the gene ends were 3 bases for V and 2 bases for J; bases not matched to a gene: 8. The CDR3 protein is CASSAMRQGTGNTIYF. DNA for the CDR3: TGTGCCAGCAGCGCAATGAGACAGGGAACTGGAAACACCATATATTTT.

On this clone itself: Additional DNA sequences in this sample encode the identical CDR3. The chain has TRBV6-1 and TRBJ1-5, with D unclear. This CDR3 region has 13 residues. Germline V gene data show CDR1 as MNHNS and CDR2 as SASEGT. The germline V and J ends were trimmed by 4 bases and 2 bases, with 6 bases remaining between them. CDR3: CASSVQGNQPQHF. CDR3 nucleotide sequence: TGTGCCAGCAGTGTCCAGGGCAATCAGCCCCAGCATTTT.

This chain connects TRBV5-1 to TRBJ1-3, with 8 bases that match TRBD1. This CDR3 contains 17 residues. The V gene's germline CDR1 is SGHRS and CDR2 YFSETQ. With V trimmed by 4 bases and J by 1 base, 10 bases remained unmatched. The CDR3: CASSDGQGAFSGNTIYF. The CDR3 DNA sequence: TGCGCCAGCAGCGACGGACAGGGAGCGTTTTCTGGAAACACCATATATTTT.

V is TRBV6-5 and J is TRBJ2-5; D not resolved. Trimming pared 0 bases from V and 4 bases from J, leaving 12 bases between. From germline, CDR1 is MNHEY and CDR2 SVGAGI. The CDR3 covers 15 residues. The CDR3 sequence is CASSYSKVRGETQYF. CDR3 nucleotide sequence: TGTGCCAGCAGTTACTCGAAGGTTAGAGGAGAGACCCAGTACTTC.

The genes are TRBV2 and TRBJ2-7; D gene ambiguous. The CDR3 consists of 12 residues. Trimming cost V 6 bases and J 3 bases, with 9 bases left between them. Looked up from germline, CDR1 is SNHLY and CDR2 is FYNNEI. Here the CDR3 reads CASRWQFYEQYF. In nucleotides, the CDR3 is TGTGCCAGCAGGTGGCAGTTCTACGAGCAGTACTTC. Supplemented by reference TRBV2 and TRBJ2-7, the full variable domain reads EPEVTQTPSHQVTQMGQEVILRCVPISNHLYFYWYRQILGQKVEFLVSFYNNEISEKSEIFDDQFSVERPDGSNFTLKIRSTKLEDSAMYFCASRWQFYEQYFGPGTRLTVT.

This clone was counted once. The chain links TRBV5-4 to TRBJ1-4; 7 bases fit TRBD1. CDR3 length: 14 residues. V dropped 4 bases and J dropped 3; count of bases not matched to a gene: 3. CDR1 SGHNT and CDR2 YYREEE come from the germline V gene (reference sequence). The CDR3 region is CASSTGQPNEKLFF. Written as DNA, the CDR3 is TGTGCCAGCAGCACGGGACAGCCTAATGAAAAACTGTTTTTT.

There are a few counts of this clone. The chain carries TRBV10-3 and TRBJ1-5; weak D call: TRBD1 (5 bases). The CDR3 is 14 residues long. Germline CDR1 reads ENHRY; CDR2 reads SYGVKD. V lost 4 bases, J lost 4 bases, and 11 bases lay in between. CDR3 sequence reads: CAISGAGGNQPQHF. The CDR3 bases are TGTGCCATCAGTGGGGCCGGGGGTAATCAGCCCCAGCATTTT.

The V call is TRBV14, the J call TRBJ1-2; a possible D gene is TRBD1 (5 bases). Germline assignment: CDR1 SGHDN and CDR2 FVKESK. The CDR3 length is 16 residues. The V end lost 4 bases, the J end lost 4 bases, and 19 bases lay between the germline ends. The CDR3 loop reads CASSPQGKGPSYGYTF. DNA of the CDR3: TGTGCCAGCAGCCCCCAGGGAAAGGGGCCCTCCTATGGCTACACCTTC. The full variable domain, its missing parts supplied by reference TRBV14 and TRBJ1-2, is EAGVTQFPSHSVIEKGQTVTLRCDPISGHDNLYWYRRVMGKEIKFLLHFVKESKQDESGMPNNRFLAERTGGTYSTLKVQPAELEDSGVYFCASSPQGKGPSYGYTFGSGTRLTVV.

This rearrangement joins TRBV4-3 to TRBJ2-5; tentative D call: TRBD2 (6 bases). Looked up from germline, CDR1 is LGHNA and CDR2 is YSLEER. V lost 4 bases and J 5 bases, leaving 14 bases between the germline ends. The CDR3 spans 14 residues. CDR3 DNA: TGCGCCAGCAGCCCCGGAGGGGTCTGGGAGACCCAGTACTTC. Amino acid sequence: CASSPGGVWETQYF.

CDR3 nucleotide sequence: TGTGCCAGTTCCGAGACAGGGGGTAGCACAGATACGCAGTATTTT. Its translation is CASSETGGSTDTQYF. The genes are TRBV13 and TRBJ2-3; 9 nucleotides match TRBD1. Trimming at V came to 9 bases and at J to 0 bases, leaving 7 bases not matched to a gene. The germline V gene has CDR1 PRHDT and CDR2 FYEKMQ (reference sequence). This CDR3 is 15 amino acids long.

This clone was observed a single time. The rearrangement uses TRBV7-7 and TRBJ2-5; D remains ambiguous. Trimming stripped 6 bases from V and 0 bases from J, with 8 bases between. This CDR3 comprises 13 residues. CDR1 and CDR2 from the germline V gene are SSHAT and FNYEAQ (reference sequence). CDR3 coding DNA: TGTGCCAGCAGTATGGCGGACCAAGAGACCCAGTACTTC. As protein: CASSMADQETQYF. The full variable domain, rest sourced from reference TRBV7-7 and TRBJ2-5, is GAGVSQSPRYKVTKRGQDVTLRCDPISSHATLYWYQQALGQGPEFLTYFNYEAQPDKSGLPSDRFSAERPEGSISTLTIQRTEQRDSAMYRCASSMADQETQYFGPGTRLLVL.

This chain uses TRBV5-5 with TRBJ2-7, with 7 bases that match TRBD1. The CDR3 is made up of 18 amino acids. The trim removed 1 base at V and 0 bases at J, leaving 13 bases unmatched. Germline values: CDR1 SGHKS, CDR2 YYEKEE (reference sequence). As DNA, the CDR3 is TGTGCCAGCAGCTTGAAGGGACAGACAGGACTTCTCTCCTACGAGCAGTACTTC. Its translation is CASSLKGQTGLLSYEQYF.

The V call is TRBV5-4, the J call TRBJ2-7; 10 nucleotides match TRBD1. The CDR3 runs to 15 residues. V shed 4 bases, J shed 6 bases, and the junction held 10 bases outside the gene matches. Germline CDR1 SGHNT, CDR2 YYREEE (reference sequence). The CDR3 loop is CASSVAGTGAREQYF. CDR3 bases: TGTGCCAGCAGCGTTGCCGGGACAGGGGCCCGCGAGCAGTACTTC.

V gene TRBV11-2 combines with J gene TRBJ2-7; maybe TRBD2 (5 bases). There are 15 residues in the CDR3. Trimming removed 1 base at V and 2 bases at J, with 12 bases between. Germline V gene sequence: CDR1 SGHAT, CDR2 FQNNGV. The CDR3 bases are TGTGCCAGCAGCTTAGGAGCGGACGGTGCCTACGAGCAGTACTTC. It yields the protein CASSLGADGAYEQYF. Variable domain in full (rest from reference TRBV11-2 and TRBJ2-7): EAGVAQSPRYKIIEKRQSVAFWCNPISGHATLYWYQQILGQGPKLLIQFQNNGVVDDSQLPKDRFSAERLKGVDSTLKIQPAKLEDSAVYLCASSLGADGAYEQYFGPGTRLTVT.

The chain joins TRBV7-7 to TRBJ2-2, with TRBD2 as a possible D gene (7 bases). The CDR3 extends over 16 amino acids. Trimming removed 2 bases from V and 8 bases from J, with 18 bases in between. CDR1 is SSHAT, CDR2 FNYEAQ, per germline (reference sequence). CDR3 DNA: TGTGCCAGCAGCTTAAGGGGTACAGGGAGGGTTGGGGAGCTGTTTTTT. Its protein is CASSLRGTGRVGELFF.

V is TRBV6-1 and J is TRBJ2-2, with TRBD1 matching over 8 bases. The CDR3 runs 15 residues. Germline CDR1 MNHNS, CDR2 SASEGT. The V gene end was trimmed by 8 bases and the J gene end by 7 bases; junction bases not matched to a gene: 12. The CDR3 sequence is CASHRTGIDGGELFF. CDR3 nucleotides: TGTGCCAGCCACCGGACAGGGATAGACGGCGGGGAGCTGTTTTTT.

The chain couples TRBV5-1 to TRBJ1-2, with D uncertain. This CDR3 contains 12 residues. CDR1 is SGHRS, CDR2 YFSETQ, per germline. V was shortened by 6 bases and J by 4 bases, with 10 bases between the two germline ends. The CDR3 loop is CASTDGSYGYTF. CDR3 coding DNA: TGCGCCAGCACGGACGGGAGCTATGGCTACACCTTC.

This clone was recorded a few times. This chain links TRBV19 with TRBJ2-4, with 7 positions matching TRBD1. This CDR3 is built from 16 residues. The V gene end was trimmed by 5 bases and the J gene end by 2 bases; junction bases not matched to a gene: 9. CDR1 is LNHDA, CDR2 SQIVND, per germline (reference sequence). DNA of the CDR3: TGTGCCAGTAGTCTACGACAGGGTTTCACCAAAAACATTCAGTACTTC. Encoded protein: CASSLRQGFTKNIQYF. The whole variable domain, remainder taken from reference TRBV19 and TRBJ2-4, is DGGITQSPKYLFRKEGQNVTLSCEQNLNHDAMYWYRQDPGQGLRLIYYSQIVNDFQKGDIAEGYSVSREKKESFPLTVTSAQKNPTAFYLCASSLRQGFTKNIQYFGAGTRLSVL.

This clone was detected only a few times. V usage is TRBV19 and J usage is TRBJ1-3; unclear D gene. CDR3 length: 15 amino acids. Trimming took 1 base from V and 4 from J, leaving 11 bases between them. Germline CDR1 reads LNHDA; CDR2 reads SQIVND (reference sequence). The CDR3 spells CASSIVAPGGNTIYF. CDR3 nucleotides: TGTGCCAGTAGTATAGTGGCCCCGGGAGGAAACACCATATATTTT.

V gene TRBV5-1 combines with J gene TRBJ1-1, with 8 nucleotides matching TRBD1. Germline V gene lookup returns CDR1 SGHRS and CDR2 YFSETQ. CDR3 length equals 15 residues. V lost 2 bases and J lost 0; bases outside the gene matches: 3. DNA of the CDR3: TGCGCCAGCAGCTTACAGGGGGGACTGAACACTGAAGCTTTCTTT. Protein: CASSLQGGLNTEAFF. Full variable domain (outside the CDR3, taken from reference TRBV5-1 and TRBJ1-1): KAGVTQTPRYLIKTRGQQVTLSCSPISGHRSVSWYQQTPGQGLQFLFEYFSETQRNKGNFPGRFSGRQFSNSRSEMNVSTLELGDSALYLCASSLQGGLNTEAFFGQGTRLTVV.

The chain uses TRBV5-1 and TRBJ2-7; 10 bases map to TRBD2. J was trimmed by 5 bases and V by 0 bases; bases with no gene match: 8. The CDR3 length is 16 residues. Germline loops: CDR1 SGHRS, CDR2 YFSETQ. In DNA, the CDR3 is TGCGCCAGCAGCTTGGGAGCGGGAGGGATAACAGACGAGCAGTACTTC. This encodes CASSLGAGGITDEQYF.

The rearrangement joins TRBV18 to TRBJ2-4, with D tentatively TRBD2 (6 bases). V gave up 1 base and J gave up 2 bases, with 9 bases separating them. The CDR3 extends over 15 amino acids. Germline V gene sequence: CDR1 KGHSH, CDR2 LQKENI. CDR3 region: CASSPLEGTKNIQYF. Written as DNA, the CDR3 is TGTGCCAGCTCACCACTGGAGGGAACCAAAAACATTCAGTACTTC.

This clone was seen once. The rearrangement joins TRBV30 to TRBJ2-2, with 9 positions matching TRBD2. V trimming: 5 bases; J trimming: 4 bases; junction bases outside the gene matches: 5. This CDR3 has 14 amino acids. Per the germline V gene, CDR1 is GTSNPN and CDR2 is SVGIG (reference sequence). In DNA form, the CDR3 reads TGTGCCTGGGTTAGCGGGAGTAGCACCGGGGAGCTGTTTTTT. Translated, it gives CAWVSGSSTGELFF.

The V gene is TRBV14, the J gene TRBJ2-7, with 7 bases lining up with TRBD2. The CDR3 is 15 residues long. The V and J ends lost 4 bases and 4 bases, in that order; junction bases with no gene match: 10. CDR1 and CDR2 from the germline V gene are SGHDN and FVKESK. The CDR3 reads CASSLSGGPRYEQYF. The CDR3 DNA sequence: TGTGCCAGCAGCCTTTCGGGGGGTCCTAGATACGAGCAGTACTTC.